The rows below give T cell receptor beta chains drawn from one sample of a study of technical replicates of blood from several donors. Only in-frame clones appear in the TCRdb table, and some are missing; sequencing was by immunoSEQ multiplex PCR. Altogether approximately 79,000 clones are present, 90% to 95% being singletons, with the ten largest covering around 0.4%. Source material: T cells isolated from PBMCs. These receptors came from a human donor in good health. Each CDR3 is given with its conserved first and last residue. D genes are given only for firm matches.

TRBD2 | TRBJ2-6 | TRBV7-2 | CASSLVAGLSGANVLTF | TGTGCCAGCAGCTTAGTAGCGGGACTTTCTGGGGCCAACGTCCTGACTTTC
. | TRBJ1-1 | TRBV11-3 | CASSSPGITEAFF | TGTGCCAGCAGCTCCCCAGGGATAACTGAAGCTTTCTTT
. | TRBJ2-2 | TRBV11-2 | CASSFGLAHTGELFF | TGTGCCAGCAGCTTTGGGCTAGCCCACACCGGGGAGCTGTTTTTT
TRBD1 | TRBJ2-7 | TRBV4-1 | CASSRGQGGPYEQYF | TGCGCCAGCAGCCGGGGACAGGGGGGTCCCTACGAGCAGTACTTC
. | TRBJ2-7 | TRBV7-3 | CASSPRGPSYEQYF | TGTGCCAGCAGCCCTCGTGGGCCCTCCTACGAGCAGTACTTC
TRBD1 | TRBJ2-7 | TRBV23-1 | CASSQDRGSSYEQYF | TGCGCCAGCAGTCAAGACAGGGGAAGTTCCTACGAGCAGTACTTC
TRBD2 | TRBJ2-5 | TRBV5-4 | CASSSFSGREETQYF | TGTGCCAGCAGCTCCTTTAGCGGGAGGGAAGAGACCCAGTACTTC
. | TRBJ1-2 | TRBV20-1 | CSARAPGGYTF | TGCAGTGCTAGAGCTCCGGGAGGCTACACCTTC
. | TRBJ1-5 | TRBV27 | CASSPLDSSNQPQHF | TGTGCCAGCAGCCCGCTGGACAGTAGCAATCAGCCCCAGCATTTT
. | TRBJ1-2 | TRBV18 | CASSQITTPTNYGYTF | TGTGCCAGCTCCCAAATAACGACTCCTACTAACTATGGCTACACCTTC
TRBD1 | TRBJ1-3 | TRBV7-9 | CAAGQGAGNTIYF | TGTGCAGCGGGACAGGGAGCTGGAAACACCATATATTTT
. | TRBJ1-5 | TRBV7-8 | CASSLGSGGNQPQHF | TGTGCCAGCAGCTTAGGATCGGGGGGGAATCAGCCCCAGCATTTT
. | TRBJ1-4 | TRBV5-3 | CARGQRNLNEKLFF | TGTGCCAGAGGACAAAGGAACTTAAATGAAAAACTGTTTTTT
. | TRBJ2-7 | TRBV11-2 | CASSGIQVLSHEQYF | TGTGCCAGCAGCGGAATACAGGTCTTGAGTCACGAGCAGTACTTC
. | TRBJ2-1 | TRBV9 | CASSLGESSYNEQFF | TGTGCCAGCAGCCTAGGAGAGTCTTCCTACAATGAGCAGTTCTTC
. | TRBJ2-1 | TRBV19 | CASNYGSRLNEQFF | TGTGCCAGTAATTACGGGAGTCGGCTCAATGAGCAGTTCTTC
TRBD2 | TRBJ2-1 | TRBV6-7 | CASSYSLGGSYNEQFF | TGTGCCAGCAGTTACTCGCTTGGCGGGAGCTACAATGAGCAGTTCTTC
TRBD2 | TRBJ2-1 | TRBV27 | CASRGGLVSPNEQFF | TGTGCCAGCAGGGGGGGACTAGTTTCACCCAATGAGCAGTTCTTC